This T cell receptor (beta chain) came from a study of spatial heterogeneity in lung cancer. Each CDR3 protein gets one entry after TCRdb re-called the 5' RACE reads with MiXCR. The profile covers approximately 44,000 distinct CDR3 sequences, with roughly 13% appearing a single time and 50% to 70% taken by the ten largest. CDR1 SGHRS and CDR2 YFSETQ come from the germline V gene. The trim removed 4 bases at V and 4 bases at J, leaving 9 bases unmatched. CDR3 length equals 15 residues. Time point described: sample taken at primary tumor resection. Sequencing covered unsorted whole RNA taken from tumor, nontumor lung or frozen PBMC.

The sequence was obtained from a male donor with early-stage non-small cell lung cancer. The chain is built from TRBV5-1 and TRBJ1-1, with 8 bases aligning to TRBD1. The source material was PBMCs, sampled at surgery. The CDR3 region is CASSPTGQGGTEAFF. CDR3 in DNA: TGCGCCAGCAGCCCTACTGGACAGGGCGGCACTGAAGCTTTCTTT.